Reported below is one T cell receptor (beta chain). The target antigen is unknown. The data were obtained in a study of OX40 agonist ivuxolimab in advanced cancers. About the research overall: Dose-escalation cases comprised hepatocellular carcinoma, melanoma, renal cell or head and neck cancer. Averaging 60 years in age, with a range of roughly 20 to 90, the cohort was 82.7% male.

Some clones are missing from TCRdb's copy, which holds only in-frame ones; the method was immunoSEQ multiplex PCR. The sample has about 93,000 clones; under 95% are singletons. Broader study findings: Low normalized T-cell clonal expansion also characterized some of the nonresponders. There was clonal expansion of CD4+ and CD8+ blood T cells by week 6 at 0.1 to 3.0 mg/kg.

Trimming shortened V by 6 bases and J by 1 base, and 12 bases separated the two germline ends. Germline V gives CDR1 SQVTM, CDR2 ANQGSEA. The CDR3 spans 13 residues. The genes are TRBV29-1 and TRBJ1-2; D unclear. Specimen: CD4+ or CD8+ T cells sorted from blood, collected in a trial of the OX40 agonist ivuxolimab. The receptor was derived from an adult with an advanced solid tumor such as melanoma, head and neck, liver or kidney cancer. This CDR3 is CSVRAGSNYGYTF. CDR3 DNA: TGCAGCGTGAGGGCAGGAAGTAACTATGGCTACACCTTC.